One and the same sample provided the 12 T cell receptor beta chains below, sequenced in a study of CD8 T cells in ankylosing spondylitis. Study findings and constraints: A motif in TCR beta, a set of roughly 8 highly homologous variants, appeared characteristic of ankylosing spondylitis blood.

For these TCRs, the target antigens are not known. TCRdb ran MiXCR on the 5' RACE reads and lists one entry per CDR3 protein. Among about 220,000 distinct CDR3 sequences, around 7.9% were seen once, and the ten largest hold over 12%. Sequenced input: blood, either unsorted or a sorted T cell fraction (not recorded which). The receptor set was obtained from a male donor with ankylosing spondylitis.

Many counts were recorded for this clonotype. The rearrangement joins TRBV5-1 to TRBJ2-7, with TRBD1 matching 10 bases. The CDR3 extends over 13 amino acids. CDR1 is SGHRS and CDR2 is YFSETQ in the germline V gene. V shed 1 base and J 6 bases; nucleotides not matched to a gene: 1. The CDR3 here is CASSLRTGGEQYF. CDR3 DNA sequence: TGCGCCAGCAGCTTGAGGACAGGGGGCGAGCAGTACTTC.

This clonotype was observed a few times. The V call is TRBV24-1, the J call TRBJ2-1, with D perhaps matching TRBD1 (6 bases). From germline, CDR1 is KGHDR and CDR2 SFDVKD. CDR3 length: 14 residues. The germline V and J ends were trimmed by 5 bases and 7 bases, with 14 bases remaining between them. CDR3 loop: CATSVSGQLNEQFF. CDR3 sequence (DNA): TGTGCCACCAGTGTTTCTGGACAGTTGAATGAGCAGTTCTTC.

This clonotype was seen at least ten times. This chain connects TRBV7-9 to TRBJ1-2; D is uncertain. The CDR3 has 15 residues. The germline V and J ends were trimmed by 4 bases and 3 bases, with 15 bases remaining between them. Germline lookup yields CDR1 SEHNR and CDR2 FQNEAQ (reference sequence). CDR3 nucleotides: TGTGCCAGCAGCTCTAGGACGGCTGAAGACTATGGCTACACCTTC. Translating it yields CASSSRTAEDYGYTF.

This clonotype has just one count. Sequence at one end of the junction differs from germline and may be a read error. The chain combines TRBV4-3 with TRBJ2-5; no clear D. CDR3 length equals 13 residues. The germline CDR1 and CDR2 sequences are LGHNA and YSLEER. CDR3 protein: CASSQDTEEAQYF. CDR3 nucleotides: TGCGCCAGCAGCCAAGATACTGAAGAGGCCCAGTACTTC.

V usage is TRBV12-3 or TRBV12-4 and J usage is TRBJ1-5, with a possible D match to TRBD1 (5 bases). The CDR3 is 12 amino acids. Trimming left V 5 bases short and J 6 bases short, with 8 bases between. CDR3 loop: CASSRDRQPQHF. The CDR3 nucleotides read TGTGCCAGCAGTCGGGACCGTCAGCCCCAGCATTTT.

This rearrangement joins TRBV20-1 to TRBJ2-1; tentative D call: TRBD2 (5 bases). The V end was cut by 0 bases, the J end by 0 bases, with 9 bases between. The CDR3 loop spans 15 amino acids. Germline V gene sequence: CDR1 DFQATT, CDR2 SNEGSKA (reference sequence). The CDR3 loop reads CSARDTGNSYNEQFF. CDR3 in DNA: TGCAGTGCTAGAGATACGGGAAACTCCTACAATGAGCAGTTCTTC.

In this sample, this clonotype turned up many times. The CDR3 reads CASGQPQHF. The DNA of the CDR3 is TGTGCCAGCGGTCAGCCCCAGCATTTT. V and J are TRBV27 and TRBJ1-5; D ambiguous. Trimming removed 8 bases at V and 6 bases at J, with 2 bases between. The CDR3 loop spans 9 amino acids. Germline loops: CDR1 MNHEY, CDR2 SMNVEV (reference sequence).

This clonotype was detected a few times. The chain links TRBV27 to TRBJ2-1, with a weak D call TRBD1 (5 bases). With 5 bases removed from V and 8 bases from J, the gap between germline ends came to 16 bases. The CDR3 covers 14 residues. CDR1 and CDR2 (germline): MNHEY, SMNVEV (reference sequence). CDR3 sequence: CASSIRTRPDEQFF. The CDR3 nucleotides are TGTGCCAGCAGTATCCGGACAAGACCCGATGAGCAGTTCTTC.

This clonotype was observed at least ten times. The V gene is TRBV6-2 or TRBV6-3, the J gene TRBJ2-7; D unclear. Trimming pared 9 bases from V and 0 bases from J, leaving 12 bases between. CDR1 MNHEY and CDR2 SVGEGT come from the germline V gene. This CDR3 has 13 residues. CDR3: CASTDIDSYEQYF. CDR3 nucleotide sequence: TGTGCCAGTACCGACATTGACTCCTACGAGCAGTACTTC.

This clonotype was counted at least ten times. The chain has TRBV27 and TRBJ2-1; 8 bases match TRBD1. The CDR3 contains 14 residues. CDR1 and CDR2 (germline): MNHEY, SMNVEV (reference sequence). Trimming took 6 bases from V and 5 from J; bases not matched to a gene: 6. CDR3 in amino acids: CASRMGQANNEQFF. In DNA form, the CDR3 reads TGTGCCAGCAGGATGGGACAGGCTAACAATGAGCAGTTCTTC.

At least ten counts were recorded for this clonotype. This chain uses TRBV6-2 or TRBV6-3 with TRBJ2-1; TRBD2 matches 8 bases. The CDR3 is 16 amino acids. V was pared by 0 bases and J by 4 bases, with 5 bases of the junction left unmatched. From germline, CDR1 is MNHEY and CDR2 SVGEGT. Written as DNA, the CDR3 is TGTGCCAGCAGTTACTCAGCTAGCGGGCCTTACAATGAGCAGTTCTTC. It is translated as CASSYSASGPYNEQFF.

The chain employs TRBV28 and TRBJ2-7, with D unresolved. This CDR3 spans 17 amino acids. V was trimmed by 3 bases and J by 2 bases, leaving 20 bases between them. Germline CDR1 reads MDHEN; CDR2 reads SYDVKM. The CDR3 coding sequence is TGTGCCAGCAGTTTGGACCCCAGACATTCCCTTCCCTACGAGCAGTACTTC. The encoded protein is CASSLDPRHSLPYEQYF.